The 3 T cell receptor beta chains below come from one sample, sequenced in a study of blood T cells in healthy people across ages. A J-beta primer mix and a sample-barcoded 5' primer were used in a second PCR of about 7 to 12 cycles. One entry per CDR3 protein, called by TCRdb with MiXCR from the 5' RACE reads. This sample carries about 1.6 million distinct CDR3 sequences, roughly 32% of them seen once, and the ten largest clones take about 11%. Sequencing was performed on blood. The receptors derive from a woman in her 30s in good health.

This rearrangement joins TRBV9 to TRBJ2-7; TRBD1 aligns across 9 bases. The J segment lost 2 bases and the V segment lost 4 bases, leaving 7 bases of the junction unmatched. CDR1 and CDR2 (germline): SGDLS, YYNGEE. The CDR3 has 15 residues. CDR3 DNA: TGTGCCAGCAGCCCCGTGGGGACAGGGACCTACGAGCAGTACTTC. It codes for CASSPVGTGTYEQYF.

The V call is TRBV11-2, the J call TRBJ2-5; 13 nucleotides line up with TRBD2. Germline CDR1 is SGHAT and CDR2 is FQNNGV. V shed 5 bases, J shed 1 base, and the junction held 19 bases outside the gene matches. The CDR3 is 21 residues long. CDR3 nucleotides: TGTGCCAGCAGCGACGATGTTTGGGGACTAGCGGGACCCGCAGGCCAAGAGACCCAGTACTTC. It specifies CASSDDVWGLAGPAGQETQYF.

The chain joins TRBV5-1 to TRBJ1-2; D not resolved. This CDR3 region has 15 residues. Germline-derived CDR1 and CDR2 are SGHRS and YFSETQ. V was shortened by 5 bases and J by 3 bases, with 17 bases between the two germline ends. The CDR3 region has the DNA TGCGCCAGCAGGCAAGGACGCCTGCTCGACTATGGCTACACCTTC. Encoded protein: CASRQGRLLDYGYTF. The whole variable domain, remainder taken from reference TRBV5-1 and TRBJ1-2, is KAGVTQTPRYLIKTRGQQVTLSCSPISGHRSVSWYQQTPGQGLQFLFEYFSETQRNKGNFPGRFSGRQFSNSRSEMNVSTLELGDSALYLCASRQGRLLDYGYTFGSGTRLTVV.